This T cell receptor (beta chain) was captured by sequencing in a study of CD8+ T cells in alopecia areata. Trimming left V 5 bases short and J 8 bases short, with 16 bases between. The length of the CDR3 is 14 residues. CDR1 SGHAT and CDR2 FQDESV come from the germline V gene (reference sequence). RNA was isolated and reverse transcribed to cDNA, the sequencing template. TCRdb keeps only in-frame clones here, not all; method: immunoSEQ multiplex PCR. The sample lists roughly 250,000 clones, roughly two thirds occurring once. V gene TRBV11-1 combines with J gene TRBJ2-4, with D possibly TRBD1 on 6 matching bases. Source: CD4+ T cells sorted from blood, taken at week 0. The sequence was collected from a human donor with alopecia areata. CDR3 amino acids: CASSDTQGSDIQYF. The CDR3 nucleotides are TGTGCCAGCAGCGACACGCAGGGGTCAGACATTCAGTACTTC.